This record concerns one TCR beta chain sequence. The sort gate was single viable CD3+CD4+CD8-CD45RO+ cells for memory CD4+ T cells. This sample stems from a study of memory CD4+ T cells and cytomegalovirus serostatus. The table came from immunoSEQ multiplex PCR; TCRdb's copy has only in-frame clones and leaves some out. The sample consists of 80,000 or so clones, around 82% of them appearing once. The V end lost 5 bases, the J end lost 9 bases, and 16 bases lay between the germline ends. The CDR3 spans 13 residues. Germline values: CDR1 LNHDA, CDR2 SQIVND (reference sequence). The rearrangement joins TRBV19 to TRBJ2-5; D gene unclear. The sample taken for sequencing was memory CD4+ T cells from blood. This TCR was sampled from an adult in good health and CMV-seropositive. The CDR3 spells CASSSQAFGAQYF. The CDR3 region has the DNA TGTGCCAGTAGTTCACAAGCATTCGGAGCCCAGTACTTC.